This TCR beta chain was profiled in a study of response to subunit inactivated influenza vaccine. V lost 0 bases to trimming and J lost 6 bases, with 9 bases between them. The CDR3 is made up of 13 amino acids. Germline-derived CDR1 and CDR2 are SGHRS and YFSETQ. This clonotype was seen a few times. TCRdb re-derived calls from the RT-PCR reads in MiXCR, one entry per CDR3 protein. The table records roughly 540,000 distinct CDR3 sequences, roughly 25% of them present only once. These data were also filed under a second study, of T cells expressing NK-cell markers. As that study records: The authors generated TCR beta cDNA through 5'RACE template switching with UMIs.

The TCR originated in a man aged 50 to 60 who received an inactivated influenza vaccine. The sequences come from CD4+ T cells sorted from PBMCs, collected less than 13 days after vaccination. The J gene is TRBJ1-2, the V gene TRBV5-1; D perhaps matches TRBD1 (5 bases). The DNA of the CDR3 is TGCGCCAGCAGCTTGGGACAGAATAATGGCTACACCTTC. Translated: CASSLGQNNGYTF.